This T cell receptor (beta chain) is from a study of cytomegalovirus exposure and HLA in healthy donors. Study-wide points: Among TCR beta chains, those listed as cytomegalovirus-associated numbered more than 150.

This table comes from immunoSEQ multiplex PCR, and its TCRdb copy is limited to in-frame clones, with some not included. The sample lists about 130,000 clones, roughly nine tenths occurring once. On this clone itself: The antigen is not known.

The V and J ends lost 3 bases and 3 bases, in that order; junction bases with no gene match: 8. CDR3 length equals 16 residues. Germline V gene data show CDR1 as MNHEY and CDR2 as SMNVEV (reference sequence). The sequenced sample consisted of PBMCs. V gene TRBV27 combines with J gene TRBJ1-1; TRBD1 agrees at 9 bases. The clonotype was recovered from a woman aged 18-35 years in good health and CMV-seronegative. The DNA for the CDR3 is TGTGCCAGCAGTTTGTCAATTACAGGGGGCTACACTGAAGCTTTCTTT. Translated: CASSLSITGGYTEAFF.